Listed here are 3 T cell receptor beta chains from one sample, sequenced in a study of blood T cell repertoires in COVID-19. The table came from immunoSEQ multiplex PCR; TCRdb's copy has only in-frame clones and leaves some out. The table has approximately 200,000 clones, more than 70% seen once. Material for sequencing was peripheral blood. These receptors were obtained from a woman in her fifties or sixties with acute or convalescent COVID-19.

Regarding this clone: Additional DNA sequences in this sample encode the identical CDR3. This sequence joins TRBV18 and TRBJ1-5; D remains unclear. CDR3 length: 13 amino acids. The V end was cut by 2 bases, the J end by 4 bases, with 6 bases between. Germline V CDR1 and CDR2: KGHSH, LQKENI. CDR3: CASSPDGNQPQHF. The CDR3 nucleotides are TGTGCCAGCTCACCAGACGGGAATCAGCCCCAGCATTTT.

Of note for this clone: The junction departs from germline at one end; a sequencing error may be responsible. This sequence joins TRBV6-5 and TRBJ2-7; 7 bases agree with TRBD2. Germline V gives CDR1 MNHEY, CDR2 SVGAGI. This CDR3 is built from 10 residues. Here the CDR3 DNA reads TGTGCCAGCAGTTACGGCGGGGGTCCCTTC. Translating gives CASSYGGGPF.

The chain joins TRBV4-3 to TRBJ2-1; 11 bases match TRBD2. Germline V gives CDR1 LGHNA, CDR2 YSLEER. The CDR3 is 19 residues long. Losses at the gene ends were 4 bases for V and 0 bases for J; bases not matched to a gene: 11. The CDR3, as DNA: TGCGCCAGCAGCCCAAGAGATAGCGGGAGGGCGGGCTCCTACAATGAGCAGTTCTTC. Its translation is CASSPRDSGRAGSYNEQFF.